Here is one T cell receptor beta chain with its context. In the original workflow: Amplification with reference gene primers provided the estimates of nucleated cell counts. Repertoires were generated with immunoSEQ multiplex PCR, while TCRdb's copy carries only in-frame clones and drops some. V, J and clone size were drawn from that table, and D and trimming were deduced from the DNA. Of 130,000 to 150,000 clones listed, under 90% are singletons. Germline V gene data show CDR1 as MDHEN and CDR2 as SYDVKM. Germline trimming cut 6 bases from V and 5 bases from J; bases unmatched to any gene: 13. This CDR3 contains 18 residues. This sample stems from a study of blood T cell repertoires in COVID-19. On the study more broadly: The study drew acute and convalescent COVID-19 samples from the United States, Italy and Spain. In each case, the material was cDNA or gDNA derived from T cells, B-cell-depleted T cells, or PBMCs.

Sequencing was carried out using peripheral blood. The rearrangement uses TRBV28 and TRBJ2-5, with 15 bases fitting TRBD2. This TCR was recovered from a human donor in a cohort sampled during active COVID-19. As DNA, the CDR3 is TGTGCCAGCAGCCCCGGACTAGCGGGAGGGCCTTCCGAGGAGACCCAGTACTTC. Amino acid sequence: CASSPGLAGGPSEETQYF.